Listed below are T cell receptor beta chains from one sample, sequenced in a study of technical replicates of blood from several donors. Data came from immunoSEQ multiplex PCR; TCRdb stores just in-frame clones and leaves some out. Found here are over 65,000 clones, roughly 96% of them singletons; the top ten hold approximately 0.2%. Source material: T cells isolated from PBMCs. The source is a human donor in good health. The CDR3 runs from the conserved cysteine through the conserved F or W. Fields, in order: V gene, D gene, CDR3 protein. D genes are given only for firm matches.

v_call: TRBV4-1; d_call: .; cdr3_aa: CASSKRGSYNEQFF
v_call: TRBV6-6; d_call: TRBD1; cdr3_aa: CASSRTGVTEAFF
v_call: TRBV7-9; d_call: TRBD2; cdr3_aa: CASSHPSGRTYEQYF
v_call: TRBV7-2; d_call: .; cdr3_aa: CASSLFKYNEQFF
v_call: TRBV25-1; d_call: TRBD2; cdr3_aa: CASSEGGSGGYEQFF
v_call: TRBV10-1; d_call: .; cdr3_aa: CASSDSRVLGGYEQYF
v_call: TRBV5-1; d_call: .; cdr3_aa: CASRNEGYNYNEQFF
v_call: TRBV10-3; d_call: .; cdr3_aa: CAISEPGLPEAFF
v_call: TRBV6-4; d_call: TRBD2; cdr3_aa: CASGAGDYNEQFF
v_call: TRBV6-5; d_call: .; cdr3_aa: CASSYLRAPSSYEQYF
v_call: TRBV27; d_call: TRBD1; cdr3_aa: CASRPRTGFDYGYTF
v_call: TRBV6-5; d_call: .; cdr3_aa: CASSYVGSSYTF
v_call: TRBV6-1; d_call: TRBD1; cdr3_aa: CASNRPGQGPDTQYF